Detailed here is one TCR beta chain. What it binds is unknown. Germline CDR1 DFQATT, CDR2 SNEGSKA (reference sequence). This CDR3 is 13 amino acids long. V was cut by 3 bases and J by 3 bases, with 12 bases left in between. This entry comes from a study of CD8 T cells in ankylosing spondylitis. Study observations and caveats: It was reported that disease-linked clones were significantly enriched in matched ankylosing spondylitis synovial fluid. A TCR beta motif made of about 8 highly homologous variants seemed typical of ankylosing spondylitis blood. Disease-linked clones bore a CD8+ phenotype and were relatively rare in peripheral blood.

From the 5' RACE reads, TCRdb called clonotypes with MiXCR, one entry per CDR3 protein. Of roughly 300,000 distinct CDR3 sequences listed, 8% are singletons. The genes are TRBV20-1 and TRBJ2-7; weak D call: TRBD2 (6 bases). Source material: blood, either unsorted or a sorted T cell fraction (not recorded which). The receptor was derived from a male donor with ankylosing spondylitis. DNA of the CDR3: TGCAGTGCTAGTCGGGAGCCGAACTACGAGCAGTACTTC. Encoded protein: CSASREPNYEQYF.